A single sample is the source of the 25 T cell receptor beta chains below, sequenced in a study of shared clonotypes between healthy human individuals. Libraries were prepared by immunoSEQ multiplex PCR; TCRdb keeps only in-frame clonotypes and omits some of them. The sample holds fewer than 3 million clones; about nine tenths are singletons and the top ten take around 0.38%. The sequencing input was naive CD4+ T cells from PBMCs. Subset described: CD45RA+ positively selected. These receptor sequences come from a man younger than 30 in good health. Some clones in this sample may be carry-over from other donors' samples.

The chain joins TRBV4-1 to TRBJ2-7, with 8 positions matching TRBD1. V lost 0 bases, J lost 1 base, and 8 bases stayed unmatched. The CDR3 is 17 residues long. Germline CDR1 is MGHRA and CDR2 is YSYEKL. CDR3 in amino acids: CASSQDPGQELSYEQYF. The CDR3 DNA follows: TGCGCCAGCAGCCAAGACCCGGGACAGGAGCTTTCCTACGAGCAGTACTTC.

The chain uses TRBV5-1 and TRBJ2-5; 7 bases map to TRBD1. The junction had 7 bases not matched to a gene; V was cut back by 7 bases and J by 1 base. This CDR3 comprises 14 residues. From germline, CDR1 is SGHRS and CDR2 YFSETQ. CDR3 DNA: TGCGCCAGCGGACCAGGGGACAGCCAAGAGACCCAGTACTTC. The encoded protein is CASGPGDSQETQYF.

The rearrangement links TRBV4-1 to TRBJ2-2, with TRBD2 as a possible D gene (5 bases). The CDR3 spans 15 residues. Trimming removed 0 bases at V and 6 bases at J, with 11 bases between. The germline gives CDR1 MGHRA, CDR2 YSYEKL. The CDR3, as DNA: TGCGCCAGCAGCCAAGAAAGCGCGAGGGCCGGGGAGCTGTTTTTT. It translates to CASSQESARAGELFF.

V is TRBV5-4 and J is TRBJ2-1; perhaps TRBD2 as D (6 bases). V lost 4 bases and J 3 bases, leaving 14 bases between the germline ends. CDR1 and CDR2 (germline): SGHNT, YYREEE (reference sequence). The CDR3 has 15 residues. The CDR3 is CASSTGRGGYNEQFF. Here the CDR3 DNA reads TGTGCCAGCAGCACCGGGAGAGGAGGCTACAATGAGCAGTTCTTC.

For this clone: Different DNA sequences within this sample yield the same CDR3. The chain recombines TRBV18 with TRBJ2-5; D remains unclear. V was shortened by 0 bases and J by 2 bases, with 7 bases between the two germline ends. CDR1 KGHSH and CDR2 LQKENI come from the germline V gene. The CDR3 extends over 14 amino acids. The CDR3 region has the DNA TGTGCCAGCTCACCACCGAACAGACAAGAGACCCAGTACTTC. As protein: CASSPPNRQETQYF.

The chain combines TRBV6-6 with TRBJ2-1; the D is unclear. This CDR3 has 12 residues. CDR1 and CDR2 from the germline V gene are MNHNY and SVGAGI (reference sequence). V gave up 6 bases and J gave up 7 bases, with 10 bases separating them. This chain's CDR3 is CASSTSPNEQFF. CDR3 in DNA: TGTGCCAGCAGCACAAGCCCGAATGAGCAGTTCTTC.

The chain has TRBV7-8 and TRBJ2-2; 9 nucleotides agree with TRBD2. The germline V gene has CDR1 SGHVS and CDR2 FQNEAQ. CDR3 length: 18 residues. V was pared by 3 bases and J by 2 bases, with 10 bases of the junction left unmatched. Here the CDR3 reads CASSLGEGREGNTGELFF. For the CDR3, the DNA is TGTGCCAGCAGCTTGGGAGAGGGGCGGGAGGGAAACACCGGGGAGCTGTTTTTT.

The rearrangement joins TRBV7-9 to TRBJ2-7; D remains ambiguous. This CDR3 comprises 13 residues. Germline V gives CDR1 SEHNR, CDR2 FQNEAQ (reference sequence). V was cut by 0 bases and J by 4 bases, with 7 bases left in between. The CDR3 DNA sequence: TGTGCCAGCAGCTTAGCCAATGGGTACGAGCAGTACTTC. It translates to CASSLANGYEQYF.

This chain connects TRBV5-4 to TRBJ1-2; 8 positions agree with TRBD1. The ends lost 4 bases at V and 7 bases at J; junction bases unmatched: 9. The germline CDR1 and CDR2 sequences are SGHNT and YYREEE (reference sequence). The CDR3 loop spans 14 amino acids. The CDR3, as DNA: TGTGCCAGCAGCCGAAGACAGGGGCCGGGTGGCTACACCTTC. The encoded protein is CASSRRQGPGGYTF.

The rearrangement uses TRBV7-9 and TRBJ2-7; D remains unclear. Trimming pared 5 bases from V and 4 bases from J, leaving 18 bases between. The CDR3 runs 15 residues. The V gene's germline CDR1 is SEHNR and CDR2 FQNEAQ (reference sequence). CDR3 in DNA: TGTGCCAGCAGCCCTCAGATTAATTTTAGGTACGAGCAGTACTTC. Its protein product is CASSPQINFRYEQYF. Complete variable domain (other parts from reference TRBV7-9 and TRBJ2-7): DTGVSQNPRHKITKRGQNVTFRCDPISEHNRLYWYRQTLGQGPEFLTYFQNEAQLEKSRLLSDRFSAERPKGSFSTLEIQRTEQGDSAMYLCASSPQINFRYEQYFGPGTRLTVT.

The V and J genes are TRBV5-5 and TRBJ2-7, with 10 positions matching TRBD1. Germline V lookup: CDR1 SGHKS, CDR2 YYEKEE (reference sequence). V lost 3 bases and J lost 4; bases outside the gene matches: 4. There are 14 residues in the CDR3. The CDR3 DNA is TGTGCCAGCAGCTGGACAGGGGGGAGATACGAGCAGTACTTC. Protein product: CASSWTGGRYEQYF.

The CDR3 reads CASSFGIQPQHF. The CDR3 coding sequence is TGTGCCAGCAGCTTTGGTATACAGCCCCAGCATTTT. This sequence joins TRBV5-6 and TRBJ1-5; no clear D gene. The ends were cut back, 2 bases at V and 7 bases at J, with 7 bases in the middle. The CDR3 is made up of 12 amino acids. Per the germline V gene, CDR1 is SGHDT and CDR2 is YYEEEE. The full variable domain, its missing parts supplied by reference TRBV5-6 and TRBJ1-5, is DAGVTQSPTHLIKTRGQQVTLRCSPKSGHDTVSWYQQALGQGPQFIFQYYEEEERQRGNFPDRFSGHQFPNYSSELNVNALLLGDSALYLCASSFGIQPQHFGDGTRLSIL.

V gene TRBV28 combines with J gene TRBJ1-1; 7 bases are a match to TRBD1. V dropped 11 bases and J dropped 0; count of bases not matched to a gene: 12. Germline CDR1 is MDHEN and CDR2 is SYDVKM. The CDR3 length is 15 residues. As DNA, the CDR3 is TGTGCCGGAAAAACAGGGGCAGGAGTGAACACTGAAGCTTTCTTT. Translated: CAGKTGAGVNTEAFF.

The V gene is TRBV30, the J gene TRBJ1-2, with D hard to call. This CDR3 region has 13 residues. V was trimmed by 2 bases and J by 7 bases, leaving 14 bases between them. In germline, CDR1 is GTSNPN, CDR2 SVGIG (reference sequence). CDR3 protein: CAWSPTLGSGYTF. CDR3 nucleotides: TGTGCCTGGAGTCCCACGTTGGGCAGTGGCTACACCTTC.

The rearrangement joins TRBV29-1 to TRBJ2-7, with 7 bases aligning to TRBD2. Germline values: CDR1 SQVTM, CDR2 ANQGSEA. V was pared by 5 bases and J by 5 bases, with 6 bases of the junction left unmatched. The length of the CDR3 is 12 residues. For the CDR3, the DNA is TGCAGCGTTCGAGGCGGGAGCAACGAGCAGTACTTC. Translating it yields CSVRGGSNEQYF.

V and J are TRBV7-6 and TRBJ1-1; possible D gene TRBD1, 5 bases. Germline V gives CDR1 SGHVS, CDR2 FNYEAQ. Trimming cost V 3 bases and J 9 bases, with 11 bases left between them. CDR3 size: 12 residues. This chain's CDR3 is CASSFTGGKAFF. For the CDR3, the DNA is TGTGCCAGCAGCTTTACGGGGGGTAAAGCTTTCTTT.

This clone was seen a handful of times. V gene TRBV4-2 combines with J gene TRBJ1-2; TRBD1 might be the D (5 bases). In germline, CDR1 is LGHNA, CDR2 YNFKEQ. The V end was cut by 0 bases, the J end by 4 bases, with 12 bases between. This CDR3 contains 15 residues. In DNA form, the CDR3 reads TGTGCCAGCAGCCAAGATGGGGGGACTAGCTATGGCTACACCTTC. Translating gives CASSQDGGTSYGYTF.

This rearrangement joins TRBV4-2 to TRBJ2-1; TRBD1 aligns across 7 bases. The CDR3 length is 18 residues. V trimming: 0 bases; J trimming: 3 bases; junction bases outside the gene matches: 11. CDR1 is LGHNA and CDR2 is YNFKEQ in the germline V gene. DNA of the CDR3: TGTGCCAGCAGCCAAGAGGGGGCTTGGGACAGTCGCTACAATGAGCAGTTCTTC. Its protein product is CASSQEGAWDSRYNEQFF.

The chain carries TRBV7-3 and TRBJ2-3, with D perhaps matching TRBD2 (5 bases). The CDR3 sequence is 15 residues long. V was clipped by 2 bases and J by 4 bases, with 13 bases between them. Germline V CDR1 and CDR2: SGHTA, FQGTGA. DNA of the CDR3: TGTGCCAGCAGCTTAGGCGGGTCGAGCTCAGATACGCAGTATTTT. Its translation is CASSLGGSSSDTQYF.

As to this clone: This sample also contains other DNA sequences that code for the same CDR3. The V and J genes are TRBV30 and TRBJ1-1, with TRBD1 matching 7 bases. The length of the CDR3 is 13 residues. After removal of 3 bases from V and 1 base from J, the junction contained 2 bases not matched to a gene. Germline loops: CDR1 GTSNPN, CDR2 SVGIG (reference sequence). The CDR3 bases are TGTGCCTGGAGCGGACAGGCGAACACTGAAGCTTTCTTT. This sequence encodes CAWSGQANTEAFF.

The V and J genes are TRBV4-1 and TRBJ2-1; TRBD1 agrees at 7 bases. This CDR3 has 14 amino acids. The trim removed 2 bases at V and 6 bases at J, leaving 4 bases unmatched. CDR1 is MGHRA, CDR2 YSYEKL, per germline. DNA of the CDR3: TGCGCCAGCAGCCAAAAATGGACAGGCAATGAGCAGTTCTTC. Translating gives CASSQKWTGNEQFF.

The chain has TRBV7-3 and TRBJ2-1, with TRBD1 matching over 7 bases. Germline lookup yields CDR1 SGHTA and CDR2 FQGTGA. The CDR3 length is 13 residues. J was trimmed by 7 bases and V by 4 bases; bases with no gene match: 4. As DNA, the CDR3 is TGTGCCAGCAGCTCGACAGGGAGAAATGAGCAGTTCTTC. As protein: CASSSTGRNEQFF.

CDR3 amino acids: CASSQTSGDYEQYF. In DNA form, the CDR3 reads TGTGCCAGCAGCCAAACTAGTGGTGACTACGAGCAGTACTTC. The chain couples TRBV9 to TRBJ2-7; TRBD2 might be the D (5 bases). Germline V gene data show CDR1 as SGDLS and CDR2 as YYNGEE. V was trimmed by 4 bases and J by 3 bases, leaving 14 bases between them. The CDR3 is 14 amino acids.

The chain joins TRBV19 to TRBJ1-5; D unresolved. V lost 3 bases and J lost 7, with 10 bases in between. This CDR3 contains 13 residues. The germline V gene has CDR1 LNHDA and CDR2 SQIVND (reference sequence). The CDR3 sequence: CASSMKTSQPQHF. The DNA of the CDR3 is TGTGCCAGTAGTATGAAGACGAGCCAGCCCCAGCATTTT.

This clone was observed a single time. The genes are TRBV6-5 and TRBJ2-7; either TRBD1 or TRBD2 may fit D (5 bases each). CDR3 length equals 15 residues. Trimming cost V 4 bases and J 6 bases, with 19 bases left between them. Germline V gene data show CDR1 as MNHEY and CDR2 as SVGAGI. The CDR3 nucleotides are TGTGCCAGCAGTTCCCCAGGGTTTACCAGCGGCGAGCAGTACTTC. This gives the protein CASSSPGFTSGEQYF.